This TCR beta chain appears in the sequencing data of a study of control samples from healthy donors and cancer patients. Sequencing used immunoSEQ multiplex PCR; TCRdb keeps in-frame clones, though not all of them. Of roughly 80,000 clones detected, about 87% appear once; the ten largest clones hold 1.9%. Germline CDR1 and CDR2: GTSNPN and SVGIG (reference sequence). V was clipped by 3 bases and J by 2 bases, with 11 bases between them. The CDR3 is made up of 14 amino acids. The chain uses TRBV30 and TRBJ1-3; D is unclear. The TCR originated in a woman aged 55 to 70 with head and neck cancer. The sample comprised PBMCs. This CDR3 reads CAWRGPGPGNTIYF. DNA for the CDR3: TGTGCCTGGAGGGGCCCCGGGCCTGGAAACACCATATATTTT. The variable domain in full, completed from reference TRBV30 and TRBJ1-3, reads SQTIHQWPATLVQPVGSPLSLECTVEGTSNPNLYWYRQAAGRGLQLLFYSVGIGQISSEVPQNLSASRPQDRQFILSSKKLLLSDSGFYLCAWRGPGPGNTIYFGEGSWLTVV.